A single T cell receptor (beta chain) is shown here with its context. The CDR3 covers 17 residues. The ends lost 0 bases at V and 5 bases at J; junction bases unmatched: 10. The germline gives CDR1 SGHRS, CDR2 YFSETQ. The table came from immunoSEQ multiplex PCR; TCRdb's copy has only in-frame clones and leaves some out. The sample shows tens of thousands of clones, 90% to 95% of them seen only once. The data are from a study of T cell changes during pregnancy in multiple sclerosis. The source is a female donor with multiple sclerosis, enrolled in a pregnancy study. This specimen consisted of CD8+ T cells from peripheral blood mononuclear cells, obtained before pregnancy. This chain connects TRBV5-1 to TRBJ2-7; TRBD2 matches at 11 bases. The CDR3, as DNA: TGCGCCAGCAGCTTGGGAGAAACTAGCGGGAGAAGGGACGAGCAGTACTTC. It codes for CASSLGETSGRRDEQYF.